The T cell receptor beta chain under discussion was sequenced for a study of blood T cell repertoires in COVID-19. About the research overall: Both acute and convalescent COVID-19 samples were obtained from the United States, Italy and Spain. T cells, B-cell-depleted T cells, or PBMCs provided the cDNA or gDNA that served as material.

The germline gives CDR1 SNHLY, CDR2 FYNNEI. V lost 0 bases, J lost 3 bases, and 14 bases lay in between. The length of the CDR3 is 17 residues. Everyone who took part was roughly 18 to 95 years old, and they came from 24 US areas. Participants were placed into cohorts based on the clinical history they reported. Sequencing was performed with immunoSEQ multiplex PCR; in TCRdb, only in-frame clones are kept and a portion is missing. The sample carries approximately 490,000 clones, approximately 90% recorded once. Sequencing input: PBMCs or T cells enriched from blood (not recorded which). The sequence was collected from a woman between 18 and 29 years old who had recovered from COVID-19. The V gene is TRBV2, the J gene TRBJ2-2; TRBD1 is a possible D gene (8 bases). Here the CDR3 reads CASSEADRGGHTGELFF. CDR3 DNA: TGTGCCAGCAGTGAAGCCGACAGGGGAGGGCACACCGGGGAGCTGTTTTTT.